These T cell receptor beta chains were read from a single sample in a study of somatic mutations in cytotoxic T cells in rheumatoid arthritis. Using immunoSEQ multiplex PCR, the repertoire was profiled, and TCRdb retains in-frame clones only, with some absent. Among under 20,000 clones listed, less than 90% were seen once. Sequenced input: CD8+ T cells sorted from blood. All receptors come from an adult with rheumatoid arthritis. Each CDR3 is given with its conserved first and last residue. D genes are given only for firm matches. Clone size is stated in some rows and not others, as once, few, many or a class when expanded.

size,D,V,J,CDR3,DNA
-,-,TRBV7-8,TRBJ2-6,CASNPGPSGANVLTF,TGTGCCAGCAATCCTGGGCCCTCTGGGGCCAACGTCCTGACTTTC
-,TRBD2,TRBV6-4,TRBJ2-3,CASSIAGGADTQYF,TGTGCCAGCAGCATAGCGGGGGGGGCGGATACGCAGTATTTT
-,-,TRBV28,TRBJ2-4,CASSQGLAKNIQYF,TGTGCCAGCAGCCAGGGACTAGCCAAAAACATTCAGTACTTC
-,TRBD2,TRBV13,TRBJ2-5,CASSSSGGASETQYF,TGTGCCAGCAGCTCTAGCGGGGGGGCGTCGGAGACCCAGTACTTC
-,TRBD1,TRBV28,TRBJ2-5,CASRPRTGAGETQYF,TGTGCCAGCAGACCTCGGACAGGGGCGGGGGAGACCCAGTACTTC
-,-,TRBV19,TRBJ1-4,CASSMQGVGSNEKLFF,TGTGCCAGTAGTATGCAAGGGGTCGGGTCTAATGAAAAACTGTTTTTT
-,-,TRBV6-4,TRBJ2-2,CASSLQGGTGELFF,TGTGCCAGCAGTTTGCAGGGGGGCACCGGGGAGCTGTTTTTT
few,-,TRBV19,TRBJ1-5,CASSNEGGVRQPQHF,TGTGCCAGTAGTAACGAAGGGGGGGTGAGGCAGCCCCAGCATTTT
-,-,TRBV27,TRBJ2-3,CASSFDTGNTDTQYF,TGTGCCAGCAGTTTCGATACGGGTAACACAGATACGCAGTATTTT
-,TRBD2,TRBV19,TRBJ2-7,CASSLSGGPNYEQYF,TGTGCCAGTAGCCTTAGCGGGGGGCCGAACTACGAGCAGTACTTC
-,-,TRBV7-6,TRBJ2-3,CASSRESADTQYF,TGTGCCAGCAGCCGAGAGAGCGCAGATACGCAGTATTTT
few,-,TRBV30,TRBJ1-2,CAWLRVANYGYTF,TGTGCCTGGCTCAGAGTAGCTAACTATGGCTACACCTTC
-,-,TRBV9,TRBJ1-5,CASSVGNSNQPQHF,TGTGCCAGCAGCGTAGGAAATAGCAATCAGCCCCAGCATTTT
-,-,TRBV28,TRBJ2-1,CASSPRGAAGYNEQFF,TGTGCCAGCAGTCCGCGGGGCGCCGCCGGCTACAATGAGCAGTTCTTC
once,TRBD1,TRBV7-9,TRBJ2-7,CASSSPLSGEGAREQYF,TGTGCCAGCAGCTCCCCTCTGTCCGGAGAGGGGGCTCGCGAGCAGTACTTC
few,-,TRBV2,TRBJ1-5,CASSEGRYLNQPQHF,TGTGCCAGCAGTGAGGGCAGATATCTCAATCAGCCCCAGCATTTT